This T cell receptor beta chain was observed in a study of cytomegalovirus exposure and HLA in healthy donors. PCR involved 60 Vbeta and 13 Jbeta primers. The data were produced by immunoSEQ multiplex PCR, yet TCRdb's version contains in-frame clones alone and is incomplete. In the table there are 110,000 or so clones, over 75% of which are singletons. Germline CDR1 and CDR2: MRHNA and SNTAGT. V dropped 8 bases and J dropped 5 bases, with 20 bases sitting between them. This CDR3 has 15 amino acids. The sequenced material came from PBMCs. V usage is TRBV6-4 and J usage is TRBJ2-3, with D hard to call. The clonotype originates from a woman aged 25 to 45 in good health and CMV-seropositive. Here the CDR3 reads CASPGRADPGDTQYF. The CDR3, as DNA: TGTGCCAGCCCTGGTCGCGCCGACCCGGGAGATACGCAGTATTTT.